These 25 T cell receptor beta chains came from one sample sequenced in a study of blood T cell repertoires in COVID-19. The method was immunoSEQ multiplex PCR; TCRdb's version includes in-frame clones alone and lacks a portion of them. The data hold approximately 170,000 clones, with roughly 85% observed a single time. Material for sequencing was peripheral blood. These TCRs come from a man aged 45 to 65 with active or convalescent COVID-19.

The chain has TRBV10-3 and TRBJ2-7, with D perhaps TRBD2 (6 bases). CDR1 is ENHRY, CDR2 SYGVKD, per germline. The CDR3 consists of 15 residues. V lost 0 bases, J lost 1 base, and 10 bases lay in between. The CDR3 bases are TGTGCCATCAGTGAGTCAGCGGGTAGGTCCTACGAGCAGTACTTC. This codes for CAISESAGRSYEQYF.

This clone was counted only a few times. The CDR3 DNA reads as TGTGCTAGTGGTCGCGGATCGACCTACGAGCAGTACTTC. Its protein is CASGRGSTYEQYF. This sequence joins TRBV12-5 and TRBJ2-7; D is uncertain. The CDR3 is made up of 13 amino acids. Trimming took 5 bases from V and 2 from J, leaving 10 bases between them. In germline, CDR1 is LGHNT, CDR2 FRNRAP.

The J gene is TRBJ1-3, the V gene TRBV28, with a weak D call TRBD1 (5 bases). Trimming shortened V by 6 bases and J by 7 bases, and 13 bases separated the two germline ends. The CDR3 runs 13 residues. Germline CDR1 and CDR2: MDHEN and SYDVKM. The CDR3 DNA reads TGTGCCAGCAGCCTACAGGCCCACAACACCATATATTTT. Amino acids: CASSLQAHNTIYF. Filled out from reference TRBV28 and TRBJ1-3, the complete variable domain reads DVKVTQSSRYLVKRTGEKVFLECVQDMDHENMFWYRQDPGLGLRLIYFSYDVKMKEKGDIPEGYSVSREKKERFSLILESASTNQTSMYLCASSLQAHNTIYFGEGSWLTVV.

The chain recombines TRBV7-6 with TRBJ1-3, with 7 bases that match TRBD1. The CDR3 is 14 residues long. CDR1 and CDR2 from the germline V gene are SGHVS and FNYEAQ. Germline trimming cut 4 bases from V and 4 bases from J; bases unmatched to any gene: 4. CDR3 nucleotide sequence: TGTGCCAGCAGCTCGCCGGGACAGGGAAACACCATATATTTT. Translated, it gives CASSSPGQGNTIYF. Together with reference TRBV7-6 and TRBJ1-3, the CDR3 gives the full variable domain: GAGVSQSPRYKVTKRGQDVALRCDPISGHVSLYWYRQALGQGPEFLTYFNYEAQQDKSGLPNDRFSAERPEGSISTLTIQRTEQRDSAMYRCASSSPGQGNTIYFGEGSWLTVV.

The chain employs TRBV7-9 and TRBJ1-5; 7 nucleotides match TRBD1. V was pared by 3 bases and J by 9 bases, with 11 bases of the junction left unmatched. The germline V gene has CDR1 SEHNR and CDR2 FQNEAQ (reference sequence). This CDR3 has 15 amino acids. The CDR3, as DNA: TGTGCCAGCAGCTTCTTTGCAGGGGGTGATGGGCCCCAGCATTTT. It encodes CASSFFAGGDGPQHF.

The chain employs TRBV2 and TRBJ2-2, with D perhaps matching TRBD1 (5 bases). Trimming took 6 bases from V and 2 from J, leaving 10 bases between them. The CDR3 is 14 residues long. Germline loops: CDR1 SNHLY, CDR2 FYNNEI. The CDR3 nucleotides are TGTGCCAGCAGGTGGCAGGGTAACACCGGGGAGCTGTTTTTT. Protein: CASRWQGNTGELFF.

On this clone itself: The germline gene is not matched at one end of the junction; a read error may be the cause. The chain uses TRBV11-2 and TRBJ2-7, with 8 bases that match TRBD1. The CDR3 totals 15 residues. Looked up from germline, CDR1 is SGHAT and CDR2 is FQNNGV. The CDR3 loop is CASSIDRGGFYEQYF. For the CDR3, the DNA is TGTGCCAGCAGCATAGACAGGGGTGGATTCTACGAGCAGTACTTC.

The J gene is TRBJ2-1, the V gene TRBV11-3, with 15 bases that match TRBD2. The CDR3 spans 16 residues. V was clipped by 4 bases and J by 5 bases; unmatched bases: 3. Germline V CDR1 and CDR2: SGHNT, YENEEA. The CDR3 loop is CASSSRTSGRDNEQFF. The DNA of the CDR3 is TGTGCCAGCAGCTCGAGGACTAGCGGGAGGGACAATGAGCAGTTCTTC.

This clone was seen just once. DNA of the CDR3: TGTGCCAGCAGCCAAGATTCGGGGGATTATACGCAGTATTTT. This codes for CASSQDSGDYTQYF. The rearrangement uses TRBV3-1 (or the pseudogene TRBV3-2) and TRBJ2-3, with D maybe TRBD2 (6 bases). With 0 bases removed from V and 7 bases from J, the gap between germline ends came to 11 bases. Germline V lookup: CDR1 LGHDT, CDR2 YNNKEL (reference sequence). This CDR3 contains 14 residues.

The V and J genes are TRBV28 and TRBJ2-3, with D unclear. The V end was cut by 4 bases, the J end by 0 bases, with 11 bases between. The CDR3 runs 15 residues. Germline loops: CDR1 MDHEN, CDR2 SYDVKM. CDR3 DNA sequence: TGTGCCAGCAGTTCCCTTTCAACTAGCACAGATACGCAGTATTTT. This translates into CASSSLSTSTDTQYF.

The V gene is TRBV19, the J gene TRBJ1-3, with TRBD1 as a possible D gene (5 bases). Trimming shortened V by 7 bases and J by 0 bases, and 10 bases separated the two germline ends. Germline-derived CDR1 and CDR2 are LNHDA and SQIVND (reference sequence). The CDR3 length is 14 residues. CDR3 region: CASTQGTSGNTIYF. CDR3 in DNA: TGTGCCAGTACTCAGGGAACCTCTGGAAACACCATATATTTT.

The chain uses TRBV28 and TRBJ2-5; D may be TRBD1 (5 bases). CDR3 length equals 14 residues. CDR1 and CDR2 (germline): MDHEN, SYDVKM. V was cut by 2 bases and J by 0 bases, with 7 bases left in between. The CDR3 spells CASSLGADQETQYF. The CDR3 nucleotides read TGTGCCAGCAGTTTAGGGGCAGACCAAGAGACCCAGTACTTC.

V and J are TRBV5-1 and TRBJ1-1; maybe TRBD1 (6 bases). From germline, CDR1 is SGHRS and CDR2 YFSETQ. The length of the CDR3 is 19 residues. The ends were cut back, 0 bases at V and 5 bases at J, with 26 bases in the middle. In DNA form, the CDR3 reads TGCGCCAGCAGCTTGGAGGGCTCAGGGGAAGAGTTGACGTGGACTGAAGCTTTCTTT. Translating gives CASSLEGSGEELTWTEAFF.

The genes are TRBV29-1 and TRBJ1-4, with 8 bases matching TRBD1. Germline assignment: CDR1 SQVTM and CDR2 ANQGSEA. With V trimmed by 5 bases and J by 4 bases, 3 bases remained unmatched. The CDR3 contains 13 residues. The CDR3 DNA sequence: TGCAGCGTTCGACAGGGGCTTAATGAAAAACTGTTTTTT. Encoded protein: CSVRQGLNEKLFF.

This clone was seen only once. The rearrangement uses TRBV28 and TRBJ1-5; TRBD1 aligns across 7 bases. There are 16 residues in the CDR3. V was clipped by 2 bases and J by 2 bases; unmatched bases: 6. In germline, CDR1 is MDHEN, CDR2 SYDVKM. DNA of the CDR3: TGTGCCAGCAGTTTAGCCCGACAGGGCGGCAATCAGCCCCAGCATTTT. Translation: CASSLARQGGNQPQHF.

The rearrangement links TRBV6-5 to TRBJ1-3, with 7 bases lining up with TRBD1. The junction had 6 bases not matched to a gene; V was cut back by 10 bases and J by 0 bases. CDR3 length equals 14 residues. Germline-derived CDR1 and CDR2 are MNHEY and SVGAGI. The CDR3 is CATAGQPSGNTIYF. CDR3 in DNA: TGTGCCACCGCGGGACAGCCCTCTGGAAACACCATATATTTT.

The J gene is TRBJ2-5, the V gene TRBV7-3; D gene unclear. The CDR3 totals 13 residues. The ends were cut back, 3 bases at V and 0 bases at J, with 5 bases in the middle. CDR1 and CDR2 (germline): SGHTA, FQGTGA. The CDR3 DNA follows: TGTGCCAGCAGCTTGGCCCACCAAGAGACCCAGTACTTC. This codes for CASSLAHQETQYF.

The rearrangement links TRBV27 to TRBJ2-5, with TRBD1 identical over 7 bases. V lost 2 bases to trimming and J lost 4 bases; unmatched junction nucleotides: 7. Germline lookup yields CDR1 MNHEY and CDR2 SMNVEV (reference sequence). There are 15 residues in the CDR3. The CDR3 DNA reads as TGTGCCAGCAGTTTACGCCGGGACAGTATAGAGACCCAGTACTTC. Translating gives CASSLRRDSIETQYF.

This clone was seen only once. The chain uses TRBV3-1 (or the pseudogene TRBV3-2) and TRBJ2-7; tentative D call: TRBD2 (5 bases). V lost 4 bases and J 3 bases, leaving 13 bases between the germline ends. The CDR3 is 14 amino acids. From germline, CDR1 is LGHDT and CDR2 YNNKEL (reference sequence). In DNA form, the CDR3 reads TGTGCCAGCAGCCCACTAACACGGGACTACGAGCAGTACTTC. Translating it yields CASSPLTRDYEQYF.

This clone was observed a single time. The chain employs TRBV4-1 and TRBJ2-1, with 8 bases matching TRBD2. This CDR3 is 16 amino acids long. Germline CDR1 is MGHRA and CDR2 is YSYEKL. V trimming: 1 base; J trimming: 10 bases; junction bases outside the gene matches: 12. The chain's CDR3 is CASSQALAGGRNEQFF. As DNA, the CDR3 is TGCGCCAGCAGCCAAGCTCTGGCGGGGGGTCGTAACGAGCAGTTCTTC.

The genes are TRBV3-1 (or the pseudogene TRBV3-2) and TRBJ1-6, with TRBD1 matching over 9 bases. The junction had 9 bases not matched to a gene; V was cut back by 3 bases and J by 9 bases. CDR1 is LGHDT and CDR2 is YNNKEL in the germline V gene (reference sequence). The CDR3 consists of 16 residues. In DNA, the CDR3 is TGTGCCAGCAGCCACCCGGGACAGGGTCAGGGTTCACCCCTCCACTTT. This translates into CASSHPGQGQGSPLHF.

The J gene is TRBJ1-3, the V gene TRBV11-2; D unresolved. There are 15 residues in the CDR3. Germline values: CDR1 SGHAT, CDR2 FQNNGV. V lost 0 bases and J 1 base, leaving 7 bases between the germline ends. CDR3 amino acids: CASSLDPVSGNTIYF. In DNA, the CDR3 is TGTGCCAGCAGCTTAGACCCGGTTTCTGGAAACACCATATATTTT.

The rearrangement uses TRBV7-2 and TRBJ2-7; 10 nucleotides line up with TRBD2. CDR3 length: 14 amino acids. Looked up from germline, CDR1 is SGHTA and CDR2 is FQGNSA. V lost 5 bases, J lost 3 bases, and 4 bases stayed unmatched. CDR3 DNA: TGTGCCAGCAGCCCTTGGACTAGCGGCTACGAGCAGTACTTC. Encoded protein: CASSPWTSGYEQYF.

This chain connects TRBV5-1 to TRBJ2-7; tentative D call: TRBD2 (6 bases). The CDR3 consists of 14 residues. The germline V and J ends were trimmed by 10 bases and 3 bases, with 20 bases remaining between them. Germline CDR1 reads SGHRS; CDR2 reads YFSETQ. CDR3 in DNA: TGCGCCTCTGCAGCCCGCGGCGGGGACTACGAGCAGTACTTC. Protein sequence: CASAARGGDYEQYF.

The CDR3 DNA follows: TGTGCCAGCAGTCTGGACAGGTCCCACTCCTACGAGCAGTACTTC. Translated: CASSLDRSHSYEQYF. The chain recombines TRBV28 with TRBJ2-7; 7 positions match TRBD1. CDR3 size: 15 residues. Trimming took 5 bases from V and 0 from J; bases not matched to a gene: 7. Germline V gene lookup returns CDR1 MDHEN and CDR2 SYDVKM.